Presented here are 21 T cell receptor beta chains from one specimen sequenced in a study of blood T cell repertoires in COVID-19. Method: immunoSEQ multiplex PCR; TCRdb's copy keeps in-frame clones and lacks some. The sample lists over 20,000 clones; about 83% were seen once. Sequencing was performed on peripheral blood. These receptors all come from a human donor in a cohort sampled during active COVID-19.

The chain is built from TRBV29-1 and TRBJ1-1; no reliable D call. The length of the CDR3 is 14 residues. Looked up from germline, CDR1 is SQVTM and CDR2 is ANQGSEA. Trimming cost V 4 bases and J 0 bases, with 12 bases left between them. In nucleotides, the CDR3 is TGCAGCGTTGTCGGGAGCTTCGTGAACACTGAAGCTTTCTTT. This gives the protein CSVVGSFVNTEAFF.

This chain uses TRBV27 with TRBJ2-2, with TRBD1 identical over 8 bases. The CDR3 extends over 15 amino acids. V was clipped by 6 bases and J by 4 bases; unmatched bases: 7. CDR1 and CDR2 from the germline V gene are MNHEY and SMNVEV (reference sequence). CDR3 nucleotide sequence: TGTGCCAGCAGGAGGGGACAGGCGGGCACCGGGGAGCTGTTTTTT. It codes for CASRRGQAGTGELFF.

Concerning this clone: The junction departs from germline at one end; a sequencing error may be responsible. The chain has TRBV27 and TRBJ1-1; D remains ambiguous. The CDR3 has 13 amino acids. Germline CDR1 reads MNHEY; CDR2 reads SMNVEV (reference sequence). The CDR3 DNA follows: TGTACCAGCACCCGCCAAGCAAACACTGAAGCTTTCTTT. As protein: CTSTRQANTEAFF.

This chain joins TRBV19 and TRBJ1-1; 9 positions match TRBD1. Germline CDR1 and CDR2: LNHDA and SQIVND (reference sequence). V lost 1 base, J lost 4 bases, and 7 bases stayed unmatched. CDR3 length: 16 residues. The CDR3 bases are TGTGCCAGTAGTATAGGCAGGGACAGGGCGACCACTGAAGCTTTCTTT. Protein: CASSIGRDRATTEAFF.

The gene calls are TRBV5-6 and TRBJ2-5, with 10 bases fitting TRBD1. The CDR3 loop spans 15 amino acids. CDR1 is SGHDT and CDR2 is YYEEEE in the germline V gene. The V and J ends lost 4 bases and 3 bases, in that order; junction bases with no gene match: 6. The CDR3 bases are TGTGCCAGCAGCCTGTCGGGACAGGGGAAAGAGACCCAGTACTTC. This encodes CASSLSGQGKETQYF. Variable domain in full (rest from reference TRBV5-6 and TRBJ2-5): DAGVTQSPTHLIKTRGQQVTLRCSPKSGHDTVSWYQQALGQGPQFIFQYYEEEERQRGNFPDRFSGHQFPNYSSELNVNALLLGDSALYLCASSLSGQGKETQYFGPGTRLLVL.

CDR3 amino acids: CASSRNAPASGGDYEQYF. CDR3 bases: TGTGCCAGTAGTAGAAACGCCCCGGCTAGCGGGGGAGATTACGAGCAGTACTTC. The genes are TRBV19 and TRBJ2-7; TRBD2 matches 10 bases. The CDR3 has 18 amino acids. Germline V CDR1 and CDR2: LNHDA, SQIVND (reference sequence). The J segment lost 4 bases and the V segment lost 4 bases, leaving 16 bases of the junction unmatched.

The chain links TRBV5-1 to TRBJ1-5; 7 bases line up with TRBD1. The CDR3 totals 15 residues. V was clipped by 5 bases and J by 3 bases; unmatched bases: 8. Germline assignment: CDR1 SGHRS and CDR2 YFSETQ. This CDR3 is CASSSGTDPNQPQHF. CDR3 DNA: TGCGCCAGCAGTAGCGGGACAGATCCCAATCAGCCCCAGCATTTT.

The V gene is TRBV3-1 (or the pseudogene TRBV3-2), the J gene TRBJ1-3; no definite D call. V lost 6 bases and J lost 3, with 12 bases in between. CDR1 is LGHDT and CDR2 is YNNKEL in the germline V gene (reference sequence). This CDR3 is built from 14 residues. The CDR3: CASSPTSNGNTIYF. As DNA, the CDR3 is TGTGCCAGCAGTCCCACGAGTAATGGAAACACCATATATTTT.

J is TRBJ2-2 and V is TRBV3-1 (or the pseudogene TRBV3-2); no reliable D call. V lost 1 base to trimming and J lost 0 bases, with 6 bases between them. The CDR3 covers 15 residues. Germline V lookup: CDR1 LGHDT, CDR2 YNNKEL (reference sequence). CDR3 sequence reads: CASSQGQTNTGELFF. Written as DNA, the CDR3 is TGTGCCAGCAGCCAAGGGCAGACGAACACCGGGGAGCTGTTTTTT.

The rearrangement joins TRBV11-2 to TRBJ2-7; 8 nucleotides align to TRBD2. V was pared by 5 bases and J by 2 bases, with 5 bases of the junction left unmatched. The CDR3 is 14 residues long. The V gene's germline CDR1 is SGHAT and CDR2 FQNNGV. CDR3 DNA: TGTGCCAGCAGCCCGGGGGGGGTCCCCTACGAGCAGTACTTC. The encoded protein is CASSPGGVPYEQYF. The variable domain in full, completed from reference TRBV11-2 and TRBJ2-7, reads EAGVAQSPRYKIIEKRQSVAFWCNPISGHATLYWYQQILGQGPKLLIQFQNNGVVDDSQLPKDRFSAERLKGVDSTLKIQPAKLEDSAVYLCASSPGGVPYEQYFGPGTRLTVT.

In its sample, this clone was seen a few times. The V and J genes are TRBV10-1 and TRBJ2-5, with a tentative D call TRBD1 (8 bases). CDR3 length equals 15 residues. Trimming cost V 2 bases and J 2 bases, with 12 bases left between them. Germline-derived CDR1 and CDR2 are WNHNN and SYGVQD (reference sequence). The chain's CDR3 is CASSENRGGQETQYF. The CDR3, as DNA: TGCGCCAGCAGTGAGAACAGGGGGGGGCAAGAGACCCAGTACTTC.

The chain links TRBV3-1 (or the pseudogene TRBV3-2) to TRBJ1-1; no clear D. Trimming left V 5 bases short and J 1 base short, with 8 bases between. The germline V gene has CDR1 LGHDT and CDR2 YNNKEL (reference sequence). CDR3 size: 13 residues. CDR3: CASSILENTEAFF. The DNA of the CDR3 is TGTGCCAGCAGCATATTAGAGAACACTGAAGCTTTCTTT.

The chain joins TRBV5-1 to TRBJ1-6, with TRBD1 as a possible D gene (5 bases). This CDR3 has 15 residues. CDR1 and CDR2 (germline): SGHRS, YFSETQ. V gave up 1 base and J gave up 7 bases, with 12 bases separating them. CDR3: CASSLTGELNSPLHF. The DNA for the CDR3 is TGCGCCAGCAGCTTGACAGGAGAACTCAATTCACCCCTCCACTTT.

The V gene is TRBV21-1, the J gene TRBJ1-3; the D call of TRBD1 is as the table states it, not checked on the DNA. TRBV21-1 is described as a pseudogene. The CDR3 spans 12 residues. CDR3 loop: CALQGSGNTIYF. The CDR3, as DNA: TGTGCCCTACAGGGTTCTGGAAACACCATATATTTT.

The V call is TRBV5-1, the J call TRBJ2-1, with 8 positions matching TRBD1. CDR3 length: 17 residues. The V gene end was trimmed by 2 bases and the J gene end by 3 bases; junction bases not matched to a gene: 10. Germline assignment: CDR1 SGHRS and CDR2 YFSETQ. CDR3 sequence: CASSFGRWTGRYNEQFF. The CDR3 DNA reads as TGCGCCAGCAGCTTCGGGCGTTGGACAGGGCGCTACAATGAGCAGTTCTTC.

The rearrangement uses TRBV14 and TRBJ1-1; TRBD1 aligns across 7 bases. Germline V CDR1 and CDR2: SGHDN, FVKESK. V was clipped by 2 bases and J by 4 bases; unmatched bases: 10. The CDR3 runs to 16 residues. CDR3 coding DNA: TGTGCCAGCAGCCAATTCCCGGGACAGCCGGTCACTGAAGCTTTCTTT. Its protein is CASSQFPGQPVTEAFF.

This rearrangement joins TRBV3-1 (or the pseudogene TRBV3-2) to TRBJ2-1; TRBD2 aligns across 8 bases. Germline CDR1 reads LGHDT; CDR2 reads YNNKEL (reference sequence). This CDR3 region has 16 residues. V lost 1 base, J lost 6 bases, and 8 bases stayed unmatched. Written as DNA, the CDR3 is TGTGCCAGCAGCCAAGCTCGGGGGGGTAACGTCAATGAGCAGTTCTTC. It specifies CASSQARGGNVNEQFF.

The rearrangement links TRBV6-5 to TRBJ2-5, with D hard to call. Looked up from germline, CDR1 is MNHEY and CDR2 is SVGAGI. The V and J ends lost 2 bases and 3 bases respectively, with 7 bases between them. This CDR3 contains 13 residues. The CDR3: CASSYGFKETQYF. CDR3 DNA sequence: TGTGCCAGCAGTTACGGCTTTAAAGAGACCCAGTACTTC.

V and J are TRBV6-1 and TRBJ2-3; 9 nucleotides match TRBD1. The CDR3 runs to 15 residues. V lost 3 bases, J lost 2 bases, and 3 bases stayed unmatched. Germline V lookup: CDR1 MNHNS, CDR2 SASEGT. The CDR3 nucleotides are TGTGCCAGCAGTGACGGACAGGGGAACACAGATACGCAGTATTTT. Its protein is CASSDGQGNTDTQYF.

The V gene is TRBV11-2, the J gene TRBJ2-5; 9 nucleotides align to TRBD1. Trimming at V came to 5 bases and at J to 6 bases, leaving 7 bases not matched to a gene. The germline CDR1 and CDR2 sequences are SGHAT and FQNNGV. CDR3 size: 14 residues. CDR3 nucleotides: TGTGCCAGCAGCGGTAAACAGGGGGCAAAGACCCAGTACTTC. This translates into CASSGKQGAKTQYF.

The chain has TRBV30 and TRBJ2-3, with TRBD2 as a possible D gene (6 bases). CDR1 GTSNPN and CDR2 SVGIG come from the germline V gene (reference sequence). The CDR3 totals 15 residues. V was pared by 5 bases and J by 4 bases, with 19 bases between. In DNA form, the CDR3 reads TGTGCCTGGGGTTGGGGCCGGAGGGGCGCAGATACGCAGTATTTT. Translating it yields CAWGWGRRGADTQYF.